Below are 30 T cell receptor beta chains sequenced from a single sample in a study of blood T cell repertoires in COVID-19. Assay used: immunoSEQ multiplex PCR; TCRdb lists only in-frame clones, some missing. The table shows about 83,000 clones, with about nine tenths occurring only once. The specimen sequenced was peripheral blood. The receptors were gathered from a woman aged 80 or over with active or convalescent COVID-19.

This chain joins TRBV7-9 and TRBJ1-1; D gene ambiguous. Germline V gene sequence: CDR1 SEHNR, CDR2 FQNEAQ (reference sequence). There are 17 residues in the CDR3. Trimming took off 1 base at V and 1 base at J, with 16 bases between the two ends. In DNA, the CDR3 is TGTGCCAGCAGCTTAGTATCCGGTCCTGAAAAGAACACTGAAGCTTTCTTT. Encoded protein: CASSLVSGPEKNTEAFF. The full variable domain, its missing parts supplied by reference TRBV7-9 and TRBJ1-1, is DTGVSQNPRHKITKRGQNVTFRCDPISEHNRLYWYRQTLGQGPEFLTYFQNEAQLEKSRLLSDRFSAERPKGSFSTLEIQRTEQGDSAMYLCASSLVSGPEKNTEAFFGQGTRLTVV.

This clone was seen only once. The CDR3 nucleotides are TGTGCCAGCAGCTTAGCGCATCGGACAGGGGGCAGTAAGCAGTACTTC. Translating gives CASSLAHRTGGSKQYF. The rearrangement links TRBV7-2 to TRBJ2-7; 11 bases fit TRBD1. V shed 0 bases, J shed 8 bases, and the junction held 9 bases outside the gene matches. The length of the CDR3 is 16 residues. Germline values: CDR1 SGHTA, CDR2 FQGNSA.

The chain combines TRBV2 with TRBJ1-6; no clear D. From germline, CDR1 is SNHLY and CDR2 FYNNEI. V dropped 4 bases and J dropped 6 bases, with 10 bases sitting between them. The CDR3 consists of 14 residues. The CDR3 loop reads CASSGRGSNSPLHF. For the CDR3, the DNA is TGTGCCAGCAGTGGACGAGGCTCTAATTCACCCCTCCACTTT.

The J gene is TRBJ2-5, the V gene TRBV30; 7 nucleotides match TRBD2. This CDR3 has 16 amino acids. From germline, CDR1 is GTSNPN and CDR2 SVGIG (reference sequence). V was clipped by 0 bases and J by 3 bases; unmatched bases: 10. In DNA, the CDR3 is TGTGCCTGGAGTGTACCCACACACAGCGGGGAAGAGACCCAGTACTTC. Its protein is CAWSVPTHSGEETQYF.

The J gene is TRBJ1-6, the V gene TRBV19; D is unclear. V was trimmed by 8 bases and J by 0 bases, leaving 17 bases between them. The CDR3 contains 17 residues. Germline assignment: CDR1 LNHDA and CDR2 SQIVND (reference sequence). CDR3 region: CASQGLSASSYNSPLHF. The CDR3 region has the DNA TGTGCCAGTCAAGGACTTTCGGCAAGCTCCTATAATTCACCCCTCCACTTT.

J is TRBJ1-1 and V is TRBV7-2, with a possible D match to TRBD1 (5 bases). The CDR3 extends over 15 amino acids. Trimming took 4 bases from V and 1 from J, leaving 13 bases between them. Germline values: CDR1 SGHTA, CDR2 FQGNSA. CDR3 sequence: CASSSSRDRNTEAFF. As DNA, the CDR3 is TGTGCCAGCAGCTCAAGCCGAGACAGGAACACTGAAGCTTTCTTT.

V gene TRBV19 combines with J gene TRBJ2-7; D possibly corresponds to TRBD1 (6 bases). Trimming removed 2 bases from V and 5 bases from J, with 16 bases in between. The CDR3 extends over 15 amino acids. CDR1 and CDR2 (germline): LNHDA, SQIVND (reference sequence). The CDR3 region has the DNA TGTGCCAGTAGTATAAGTTGGGGCAGGGGTCACGAGCAGTACTTC. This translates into CASSISWGRGHEQYF.

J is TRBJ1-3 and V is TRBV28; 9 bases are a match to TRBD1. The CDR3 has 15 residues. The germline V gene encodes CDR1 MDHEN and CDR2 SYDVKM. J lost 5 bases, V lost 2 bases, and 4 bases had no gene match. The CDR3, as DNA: TGTGCCAGCAGTTTAAGGACAGGGGTCCGAAACACCATATATTTT. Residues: CASSLRTGVRNTIYF.

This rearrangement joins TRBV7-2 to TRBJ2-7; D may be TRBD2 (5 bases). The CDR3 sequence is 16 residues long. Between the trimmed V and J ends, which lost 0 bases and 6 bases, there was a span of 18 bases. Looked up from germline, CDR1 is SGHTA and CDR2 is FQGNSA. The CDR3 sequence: CASSLAQASVRGEQYF. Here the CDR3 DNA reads TGTGCCAGCAGCTTAGCCCAAGCCTCTGTCCGGGGCGAGCAGTACTTC.

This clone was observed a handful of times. CDR3 region: CASSGGQGSGYTF. CDR3 in DNA: TGTGCCAGCAGCGGAGGGCAGGGCTCTGGCTACACCTTC. This chain links TRBV2 with TRBJ1-2; tentative D call: TRBD1 (5 bases). V lost 6 bases, J lost 7 bases, and 15 bases lay in between. Germline assignment: CDR1 SNHLY and CDR2 FYNNEI. The CDR3 is 13 residues long.

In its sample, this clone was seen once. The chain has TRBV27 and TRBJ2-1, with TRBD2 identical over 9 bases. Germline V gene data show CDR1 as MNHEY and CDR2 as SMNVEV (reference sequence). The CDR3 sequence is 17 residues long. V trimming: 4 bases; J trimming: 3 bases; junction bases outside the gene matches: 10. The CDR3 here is CASSSYQRGDRYNEQFF. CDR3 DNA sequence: TGTGCCAGCAGTTCCTACCAGCGGGGGGATCGCTACAATGAGCAGTTCTTC.

CDR3 DNA sequence: TGCGCCAGCAGCTTGGGGCAGCAAGAGACCCAGTACTTC. It yields the protein CASSLGQQETQYF. The chain couples TRBV5-1 to TRBJ2-5; D is unresolved. This CDR3 comprises 13 residues. CDR1 is SGHRS, CDR2 YFSETQ, per germline. V was shortened by 0 bases and J by 2 bases, with 5 bases between the two germline ends.

In nucleotides, the CDR3 is TGTGCCAGCAGCCCAGACAGTTCCGGAGTATACGGCTACACCTTC. Encoded protein: CASSPDSSGVYGYTF. The rearrangement links TRBV7-2 to TRBJ1-2; TRBD1 is a possible D gene (5 bases). Germline values: CDR1 SGHTA, CDR2 FQGNSA. This CDR3 comprises 15 residues. Trimming left V 5 bases short and J 8 bases short, with 21 bases between.

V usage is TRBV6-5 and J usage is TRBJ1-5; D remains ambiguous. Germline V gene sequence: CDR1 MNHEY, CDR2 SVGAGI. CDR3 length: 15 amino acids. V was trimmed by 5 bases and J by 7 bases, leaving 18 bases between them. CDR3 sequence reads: CASSLQSGREQPQHF. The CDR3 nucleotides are TGTGCCAGCAGTCTCCAGTCCGGGCGGGAACAGCCCCAGCATTTT.

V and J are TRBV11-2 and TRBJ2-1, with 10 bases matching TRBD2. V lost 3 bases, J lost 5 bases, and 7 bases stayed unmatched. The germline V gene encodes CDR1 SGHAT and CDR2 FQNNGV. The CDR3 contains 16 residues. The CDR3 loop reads CASSFRTAGGHNEQFF. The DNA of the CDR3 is TGTGCCAGCAGCTTTCGAACAGCGGGGGGGCACAATGAGCAGTTCTTC.

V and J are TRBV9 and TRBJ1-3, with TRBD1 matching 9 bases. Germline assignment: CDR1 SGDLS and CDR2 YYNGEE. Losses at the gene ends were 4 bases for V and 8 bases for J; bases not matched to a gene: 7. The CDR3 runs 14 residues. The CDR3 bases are TGTGCCAGCAGCCACGGGACAGGGCTGGACACCATATATTTT. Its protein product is CASSHGTGLDTIYF.

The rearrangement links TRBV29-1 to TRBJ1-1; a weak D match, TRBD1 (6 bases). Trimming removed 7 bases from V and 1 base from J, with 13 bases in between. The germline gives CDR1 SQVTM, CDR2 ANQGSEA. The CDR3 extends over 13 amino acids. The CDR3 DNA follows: TGCAGCGGGGCCCAGGGGCCGAACACTGAAGCTTTCTTT. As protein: CSGAQGPNTEAFF.

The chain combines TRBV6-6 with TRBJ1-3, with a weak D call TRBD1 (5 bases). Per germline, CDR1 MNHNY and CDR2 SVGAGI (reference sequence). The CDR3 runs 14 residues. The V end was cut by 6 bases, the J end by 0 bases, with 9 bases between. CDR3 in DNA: TGTGCCAGCAGCGACAGTTCCTCTGGAAACACCATATATTTT. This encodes CASSDSSSGNTIYF.

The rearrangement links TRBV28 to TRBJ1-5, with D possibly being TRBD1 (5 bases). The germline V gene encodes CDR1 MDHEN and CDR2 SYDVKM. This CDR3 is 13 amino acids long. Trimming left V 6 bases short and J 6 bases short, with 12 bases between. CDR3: CASSSPGLQPQHF. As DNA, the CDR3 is TGTGCCAGCAGCTCGCCAGGGCTTCAGCCCCAGCATTTT. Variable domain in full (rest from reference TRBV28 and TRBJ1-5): DVKVTQSSRYLVKRTGEKVFLECVQDMDHENMFWYRQDPGLGLRLIYFSYDVKMKEKGDIPEGYSVSREKKERFSLILESASTNQTSMYLCASSSPGLQPQHFGDGTRLSIL.

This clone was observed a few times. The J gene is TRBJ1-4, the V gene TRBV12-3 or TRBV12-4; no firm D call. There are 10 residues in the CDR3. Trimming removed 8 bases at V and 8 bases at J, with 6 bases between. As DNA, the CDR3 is TGTGCCAGCGCGCGAGAAAAACTGTTTTTT. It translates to CASAREKLFF.

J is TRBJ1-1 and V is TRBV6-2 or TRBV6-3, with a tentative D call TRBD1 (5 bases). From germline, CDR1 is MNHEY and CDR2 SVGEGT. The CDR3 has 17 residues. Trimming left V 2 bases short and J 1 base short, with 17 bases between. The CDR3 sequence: CASSYPRQGYRNTEAFF. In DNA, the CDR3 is TGTGCCAGCAGTTACCCGCGGCAGGGCTATCGGAACACTGAAGCTTTCTTT.

The CDR3 sequence: CASSSRGTYEQYF. CDR3 sequence (DNA): TGTGCCAGCAGCTCCCGGGGGACCTACGAGCAGTACTTC. This rearrangement joins TRBV11-3 to TRBJ2-7; a possible D gene is TRBD2 (6 bases). The CDR3 contains 13 residues. In germline, CDR1 is SGHNT, CDR2 YENEEA. V lost 4 bases and J lost 2, with 9 bases in between.

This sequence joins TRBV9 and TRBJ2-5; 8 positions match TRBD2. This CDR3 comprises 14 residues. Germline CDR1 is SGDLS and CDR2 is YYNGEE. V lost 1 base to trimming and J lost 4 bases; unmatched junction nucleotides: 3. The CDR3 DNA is TGTGCCAGCAGCGTAAGTCGGGGGGGAGAGACCCAGTACTTC. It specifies CASSVSRGGETQYF.

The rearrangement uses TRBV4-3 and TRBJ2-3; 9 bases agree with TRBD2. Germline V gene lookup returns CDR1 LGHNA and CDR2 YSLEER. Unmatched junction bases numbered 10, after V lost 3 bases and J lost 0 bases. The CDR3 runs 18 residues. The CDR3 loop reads CASSQTSGGPGSTDTQYF. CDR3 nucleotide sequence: TGCGCCAGCAGCCAGACCAGCGGGGGGCCGGGGAGCACAGATACGCAGTATTTT.

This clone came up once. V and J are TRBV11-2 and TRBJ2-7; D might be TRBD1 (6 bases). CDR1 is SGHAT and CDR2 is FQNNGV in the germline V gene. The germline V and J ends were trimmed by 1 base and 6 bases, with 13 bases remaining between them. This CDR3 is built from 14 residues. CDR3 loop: CASSLGTAASEQYF. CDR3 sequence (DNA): TGTGCCAGCAGCTTAGGGACAGCCGCCTCCGAGCAGTACTTC.

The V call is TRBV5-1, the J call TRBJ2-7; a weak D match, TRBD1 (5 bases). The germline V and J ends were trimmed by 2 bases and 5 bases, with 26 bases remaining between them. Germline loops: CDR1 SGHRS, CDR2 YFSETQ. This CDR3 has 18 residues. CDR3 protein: CASSFGLPQGLVYDEQYF. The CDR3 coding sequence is TGCGCCAGCAGCTTTGGCCTTCCGCAGGGCCTTGTTTACGACGAGCAGTACTTC. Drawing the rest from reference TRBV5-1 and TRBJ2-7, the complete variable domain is KAGVTQTPRYLIKTRGQQVTLSCSPISGHRSVSWYQQTPGQGLQFLFEYFSETQRNKGNFPGRFSGRQFSNSRSEMNVSTLELGDSALYLCASSFGLPQGLVYDEQYFGPGTRLTVT.

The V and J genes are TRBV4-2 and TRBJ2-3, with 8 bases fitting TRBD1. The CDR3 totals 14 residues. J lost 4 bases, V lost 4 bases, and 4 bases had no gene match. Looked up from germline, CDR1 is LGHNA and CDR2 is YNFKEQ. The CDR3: CASSRQTGADTQYF. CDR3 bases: TGTGCCAGCAGCCGACAGACAGGGGCAGATACGCAGTATTTT.

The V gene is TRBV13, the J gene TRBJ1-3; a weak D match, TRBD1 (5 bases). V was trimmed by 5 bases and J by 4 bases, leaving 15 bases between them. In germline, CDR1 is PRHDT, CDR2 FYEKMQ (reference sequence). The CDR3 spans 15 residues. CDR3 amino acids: CASSTTGTHGNTIYF. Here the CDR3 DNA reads TGTGCCAGCAGCACGACCGGGACTCACGGAAACACCATATATTTT.

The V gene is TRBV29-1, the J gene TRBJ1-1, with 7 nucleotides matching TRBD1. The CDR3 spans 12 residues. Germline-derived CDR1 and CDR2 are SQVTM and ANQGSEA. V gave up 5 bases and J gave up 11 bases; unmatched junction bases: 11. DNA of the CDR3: TGCAGCGTTATTAGACAGGGCGGAGTGGCTTTCTTT. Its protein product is CSVIRQGGVAFF.

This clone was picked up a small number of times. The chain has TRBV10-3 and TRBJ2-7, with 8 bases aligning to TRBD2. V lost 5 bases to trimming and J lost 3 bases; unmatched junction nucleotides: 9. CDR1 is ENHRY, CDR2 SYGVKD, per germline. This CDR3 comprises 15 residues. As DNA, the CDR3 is TGTGCCATCAGTCGGGGGGGGAAGGAGCGCTACGAGCAGTACTTC. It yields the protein CAISRGGKERYEQYF.